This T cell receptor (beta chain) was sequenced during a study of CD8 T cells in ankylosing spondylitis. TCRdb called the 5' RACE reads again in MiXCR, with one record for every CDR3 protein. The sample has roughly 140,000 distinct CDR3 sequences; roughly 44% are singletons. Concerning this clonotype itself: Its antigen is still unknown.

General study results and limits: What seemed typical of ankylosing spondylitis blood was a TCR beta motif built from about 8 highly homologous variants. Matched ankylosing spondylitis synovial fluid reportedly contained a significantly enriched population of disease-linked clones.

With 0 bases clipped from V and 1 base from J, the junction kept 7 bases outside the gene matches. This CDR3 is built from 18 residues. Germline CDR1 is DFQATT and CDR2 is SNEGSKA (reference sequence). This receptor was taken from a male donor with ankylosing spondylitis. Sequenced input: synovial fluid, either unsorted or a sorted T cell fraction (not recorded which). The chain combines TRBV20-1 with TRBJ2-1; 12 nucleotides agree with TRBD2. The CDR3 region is CSARDWLAGGHSYNEQFF. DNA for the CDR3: TGCAGTGCTAGAGATTGGCTAGCGGGAGGGCATTCCTACAATGAGCAGTTCTTC.